This entry lists 7 T cell receptor beta chains sequenced from one sample in a study of shared clonotypes between healthy human individuals. Clones were read by immunoSEQ multiplex PCR, and TCRdb kept only the in-frame ones, dropping some. The repertoire holds some 2,400,000 clones, around 95% seen once, with 0.1% to 0.15% in the top ten. Sequencing used naive CD4+ T cells sorted from blood. Subset: CD45RA+ positively selected. Receptors originate from a man between 18 and 29 years old in good health.

V and J are TRBV5-6 and TRBJ1-2, with 10 positions matching TRBD1. The length of the CDR3 is 16 residues. Germline V gene lookup returns CDR1 SGHDT and CDR2 YYEEEE. J was trimmed by 7 bases and V by 5 bases; bases with no gene match: 14. The CDR3 coding sequence is TGTGCCAGCAGTTTCCCAGCTCGGGACAGGGGCGGTGGCTACACCTTC. Residues: CASSFPARDRGGGYTF.

In this sample, this clone turned up once. The chain uses TRBV6-1 and TRBJ1-6; D is possibly TRBD1 (5 bases). V gave up 5 bases and J gave up 5 bases, with 13 bases separating them. The CDR3 consists of 15 residues. Germline V CDR1 and CDR2: MNHNS, SASEGT. The chain's CDR3 is CASSPGAANNSPLHF. The DNA for the CDR3 is TGTGCCAGCAGTCCCGGGGCGGCGAATAATTCACCCCTCCACTTT.

The chain recombines TRBV5-4 with TRBJ2-5; the D call may be TRBD1 or TRBD2 (5 bases each). Trimming stripped 4 bases from V and 2 bases from J, with 18 bases between. Germline V gene sequence: CDR1 SGHNT, CDR2 YYREEE (reference sequence). This CDR3 has 16 residues. CDR3 in amino acids: CASSAAGRDRQETQYF. CDR3 bases: TGTGCCAGCAGCGCTGCAGGCCGGGACCGGCAAGAGACCCAGTACTTC.

This chain joins TRBV10-3 and TRBJ2-7; D might be TRBD1 (5 bases). The germline V gene has CDR1 ENHRY and CDR2 SYGVKD. With 0 bases removed from V and 4 bases from J, the gap between germline ends came to 13 bases. This CDR3 has 15 amino acids. CDR3 sequence: CAISESPTGGYEQYF. CDR3 nucleotides: TGTGCCATCAGTGAGTCCCCCACAGGTGGGTACGAGCAGTACTTC.

The genes are TRBV5-1 and TRBJ2-5, with 12 bases aligning to TRBD2. The V segment lost 8 bases and the J segment 2 bases; nucleotides outside the gene matches: 10. The CDR3 consists of 16 residues. Germline V lookup: CDR1 SGHRS, CDR2 YFSETQ. The CDR3 here is CASLRSGLAGQETQYF. The CDR3 nucleotides are TGCGCCAGTCTTCGTAGCGGACTAGCGGGACAAGAGACCCAGTACTTC.

This chain joins TRBV30 and TRBJ1-1; 12 bases match TRBD1. Germline CDR1 reads GTSNPN; CDR2 reads SVGIG (reference sequence). The CDR3 is 16 amino acids. Trimming cost V 2 bases and J 1 base; bases outside gene matches: 5. The CDR3 region is CAWSHGTGGKNTEAFF. DNA of the CDR3: TGTGCCTGGAGTCACGGGACAGGGGGCAAGAACACTGAAGCTTTCTTT.

This sequence joins TRBV28 and TRBJ1-5; maybe TRBD1 (6 bases). V shed 2 bases and J shed 1 base, with 12 bases lying between them. Germline lookup yields CDR1 MDHEN and CDR2 SYDVKM. The length of the CDR3 is 16 residues. In DNA, the CDR3 is TGTGCCAGCAGTTTAAGATACAGGGCGAGCAATCAGCCCCAGCATTTT. It translates to CASSLRYRASNQPQHF.